This entry lists 23 T cell receptor beta chains sequenced from one sample in a study of OX40 agonist ivuxolimab in advanced cancers. Clones were sequenced by immunoSEQ multiplex PCR, and TCRdb holds only the in-frame ones, with some missing. The sample has 55,000 to 85,000 clones, 80% seen once. The sample consisted of CD4+ or CD8+ T cells sorted from blood, taken in a trial of the OX40 agonist ivuxolimab. These receptors all stem from an adult with an advanced solid tumor such as melanoma, head and neck, liver or kidney cancer.

This clone was seen once. The J gene is TRBJ2-1, the V gene TRBV11-1; D perhaps matches TRBD2 (5 bases). Per germline, CDR1 SGHAT and CDR2 FQDESV (reference sequence). Trimming removed 1 base at V and 5 bases at J, with 15 bases between. This CDR3 is built from 16 residues. The CDR3 region has the DNA TGTGCCAGCAGCTTAGGGGCGGGCCTTGGGGACAATGAGCAGTTCTTC. It codes for CASSLGAGLGDNEQFF.

V usage is TRBV11-2 and J usage is TRBJ2-2; D is unclear. The V gene lost 5 bases and the J gene lost 5 bases, with 9 bases spanning the gap. The CDR3 sequence is 13 residues long. Germline CDR1 and CDR2: SGHAT and FQNNGV. CDR3 DNA: TGTGCCAGCAGCCCACGGGTGACCGGGGAGCTGTTTTTT. It codes for CASSPRVTGELFF. The entire variable domain, with the rest obtained from reference TRBV11-2 and TRBJ2-2, is as follows: EAGVAQSPRYKIIEKRQSVAFWCNPISGHATLYWYQQILGQGPKLLIQFQNNGVVDDSQLPKDRFSAERLKGVDSTLKIQPAKLEDSAVYLCASSPRVTGELFFGEGSRLTVL.

The chain is built from TRBV30 and TRBJ1-3; D is possibly TRBD1 (5 bases). The CDR3 extends over 17 amino acids. Germline CDR1 is GTSNPN and CDR2 is SVGIG (reference sequence). V lost 2 bases, J lost 0 bases, and 17 bases lay in between. In DNA, the CDR3 is TGTGCCTGGAGTAGAAAAGTGGGGACCAACTCTGGAAACACCATATATTTT. This translates into CAWSRKVGTNSGNTIYF. Together with reference TRBV30 and TRBJ1-3, the CDR3 gives the full variable domain: SQTIHQWPATLVQPVGSPLSLECTVEGTSNPNLYWYRQAAGRGLQLLFYSVGIGQISSEVPQNLSASRPQDRQFILSSKKLLLSDSGFYLCAWSRKVGTNSGNTIYFGEGSWLTVV.

This clone was recorded once. The chain links TRBV5-4 to TRBJ2-5; tentative D call: TRBD2 (6 bases). The CDR3 is made up of 15 amino acids. With 0 bases removed from V and 5 bases from J, the gap between germline ends came to 14 bases. Germline loops: CDR1 SGHNT, CDR2 YYREEE (reference sequence). The CDR3 sequence: CASSLGGASGETQYF. CDR3 nucleotides: TGTGCCAGCAGCTTGGGTGGTGCGAGCGGGGAGACCCAGTACTTC.

This clone was observed a few times. The chain couples TRBV29-1 to TRBJ1-3; D perhaps matches TRBD1 (6 bases). V was trimmed by 4 bases and J by 4 bases, leaving 11 bases between them. CDR3 length equals 13 residues. Germline-derived CDR1 and CDR2 are SQVTM and ANQGSEA. This chain's CDR3 is CSVVGRGGNTIYF. DNA for the CDR3: TGCAGCGTTGTAGGCAGGGGAGGAAACACCATATATTTT.

About this clone itself: Other nucleotide sequences in the sample specify the same CDR3. The genes are TRBV7-2 and TRBJ2-5; D ambiguous. The CDR3 spans 13 residues. Germline assignment: CDR1 SGHTA and CDR2 FQGNSA. The V end was cut by 2 bases, the J end by 0 bases, with 4 bases between. The CDR3 DNA reads TGTGCCAGCAGCTTATCATACCAAGAGACCCAGTACTTC. It yields the protein CASSLSYQETQYF.

This clone was seen only a few times. The rearrangement uses TRBV6-1 and TRBJ1-1; TRBD1 is a possible D gene (5 bases). Germline loops: CDR1 MNHNS, CDR2 SASEGT. The CDR3 runs 14 residues. V was shortened by 7 bases and J by 3 bases, with 15 bases between the two germline ends. CDR3 region: CASTSGAKYTEAFF. DNA for the CDR3: TGTGCCAGCACTTCCGGGGCTAAGTACACTGAAGCTTTCTTT.

The V call is TRBV5-6, the J call TRBJ1-1; 7 positions agree with TRBD1. J gave up 3 bases and V 4 bases, and 6 bases lay outside the gene matches. Looked up from germline, CDR1 is SGHDT and CDR2 is YYEEEE. The CDR3 runs to 14 residues. The CDR3 nucleotides read TGTGCCAGCAGCAAGACAGGGAAGTACACTGAAGCTTTCTTT. Translating gives CASSKTGKYTEAFF.

The chain combines TRBV27 with TRBJ1-2, with D unresolved. Germline V gene lookup returns CDR1 MNHEY and CDR2 SMNVEV (reference sequence). The CDR3 has 16 amino acids. V lost 7 bases to trimming and J lost 2 bases, with 20 bases between them. The CDR3 loop reads CASTLFSGNSNYGYTF. The CDR3 DNA reads TGTGCCAGCACTCTATTTAGTGGAAACTCCAACTATGGCTACACCTTC.

The chain recombines TRBV18 with TRBJ2-7; tentatively, D is TRBD1 (6 bases). CDR1 KGHSH and CDR2 LQKENI come from the germline V gene. This CDR3 spans 18 amino acids. V lost 3 bases and J lost 0, with 21 bases in between. In DNA form, the CDR3 reads TGTGCCAGCTCACCTGGGACATCGGGGACGCCGATCTCCTACGAGCAGTACTTC. It translates to CASSPGTSGTPISYEQYF.

This chain uses TRBV30 with TRBJ1-4; D is possibly TRBD1 (6 bases). The CDR3 contains 14 residues. Trimming removed 4 bases from V and 8 bases from J, with 17 bases in between. Germline assignment: CDR1 GTSNPN and CDR2 SVGIG (reference sequence). CDR3: CAWNPSGVGEKLFF. The CDR3, as DNA: TGTGCCTGGAACCCATCAGGGGTTGGGGAAAAACTGTTTTTT. The variable domain in full, completed from reference TRBV30 and TRBJ1-4, reads SQTIHQWPATLVQPVGSPLSLECTVEGTSNPNLYWYRQAAGRGLQLLFYSVGIGQISSEVPQNLSASRPQDRQFILSSKKLLLSDSGFYLCAWNPSGVGEKLFFGSGTQLSVL.

Relative to its sample, this clone is medium-sized. J is TRBJ1-2 and V is TRBV5-1; 7 bases map to TRBD1. The CDR3 contains 14 residues. Trimming at V came to 0 bases and at J to 8 bases, leaving 7 bases not matched to a gene. Germline lookup yields CDR1 SGHRS and CDR2 YFSETQ. The CDR3 bases are TGCGCCAGCAGCTTGGGACAGGGAGATTACGGCTACACCTTC. This codes for CASSLGQGDYGYTF.

This sequence joins TRBV19 and TRBJ1-5, with TRBD1 matching over 8 bases. There are 15 residues in the CDR3. In germline, CDR1 is LNHDA, CDR2 SQIVND (reference sequence). The ends lost 5 bases at V and 2 bases at J; junction bases unmatched: 5. CDR3 nucleotides: TGTGCCAGTAGTGCAGGGACAGGTGGCAATCAGCCCCAGCATTTT. Residues: CASSAGTGGNQPQHF.

V gene TRBV4-1 combines with J gene TRBJ1-4; TRBD1 is a possible D gene (5 bases). The CDR3 runs 14 residues. The V end was cut by 4 bases, the J end by 7 bases, with 13 bases between. CDR1 and CDR2 (germline): MGHRA, YSYEKL. CDR3 region: CASSPYQGGEKLFF. As DNA, the CDR3 is TGCGCCAGCAGCCCCTACCAGGGTGGTGAAAAACTGTTTTTT.

V is TRBV28 and J is TRBJ2-2; 10 positions agree with TRBD1. The ends lost 6 bases at V and 5 bases at J; junction bases unmatched: 9. Germline CDR1 is MDHEN and CDR2 is SYDVKM. The CDR3 is 16 residues long. This CDR3 reads CASSLGTGDWTGELFF. Written as DNA, the CDR3 is TGTGCCAGCAGCCTCGGGACAGGGGATTGGACCGGGGAGCTGTTTTTT.

The CDR3 sequence: CASSGGPLSTGNTIYF. The CDR3 DNA sequence: TGTGCCAGCAGCGGGGGACCTCTGTCCACTGGAAACACCATATATTTT. The chain joins TRBV9 to TRBJ1-3; D possibly corresponds to TRBD1 (5 bases). The CDR3 sequence is 16 residues long. The ends were cut back, 3 bases at V and 2 bases at J, with 15 bases in the middle. Germline values: CDR1 SGDLS, CDR2 YYNGEE.

This clone was detected only a few times. The sample contains more than one DNA sequence encoding this CDR3. The chain couples TRBV20-1 to TRBJ2-1, with D uncertain. The V and J ends lost 3 bases and 4 bases respectively, with 4 bases between them. CDR3 size: 11 residues. Germline-derived CDR1 and CDR2 are DFQATT and SNEGSKA (reference sequence). The CDR3 sequence is CSASGYNEQFF. The CDR3 DNA sequence: TGCAGTGCTAGCGGATACAATGAGCAGTTCTTC.

The chain uses TRBV5-5 and TRBJ2-2; 12 nucleotides agree with TRBD2. V dropped 7 bases and J dropped 1; count of bases not matched to a gene: 8. Germline lookup yields CDR1 SGHKS and CDR2 YYEKEE (reference sequence). This CDR3 is built from 17 residues. The CDR3 coding sequence is TGTGCCAGCGGCGGACTAGCGGGGACGATGAACACCGGGGAGCTGTTTTTT. This codes for CASGGLAGTMNTGELFF.

The rearrangement uses TRBV5-5 and TRBJ1-1; D possibly corresponds to TRBD1 (5 bases). The CDR3 is made up of 15 amino acids. Trimming took 4 bases from V and 2 from J, leaving 15 bases between them. CDR1 and CDR2 from the germline V gene are SGHKS and YYEKEE (reference sequence). CDR3 in amino acids: CASSMAGGRNTEAFF. The DNA of the CDR3 is TGTGCCAGCAGCATGGCGGGGGGAAGAAACACTGAAGCTTTCTTT.

V and J are TRBV10-3 and TRBJ1-3; D might be TRBD1 (6 bases). The CDR3 runs 13 residues. The germline V gene has CDR1 ENHRY and CDR2 SYGVKD. V was clipped by 10 bases and J by 6 bases, with 16 bases between them. CDR3: CATLGQLENTIYF. CDR3 coding DNA: TGTGCCACCCTAGGACAGTTGGAAAACACCATATATTTT.

V gene TRBV4-1 combines with J gene TRBJ1-3, with D hard to call. This CDR3 is built from 13 residues. Germline CDR1 and CDR2: MGHRA and YSYEKL. The V and J ends lost 1 base and 3 bases respectively, with 4 bases between them. The CDR3 coding sequence is TGCGCCAGCAGCCAAGGGCATGGAAACACCATATATTTT. Its translation: CASSQGHGNTIYF.

The rearrangement links TRBV5-4 to TRBJ2-2; TRBD2 matches at 12 bases. Germline V CDR1 and CDR2: SGHNT, YYREEE (reference sequence). V lost 3 bases and J lost 6; bases outside the gene matches: 6. The CDR3 consists of 16 residues. The CDR3 spells CASSSGLAGLSGELFF. Written as DNA, the CDR3 is TGTGCCAGCAGCTCCGGACTAGCGGGGCTCTCCGGGGAGCTGTTTTTT.

This clone was seen repeatedly, ten times or more. The rearrangement joins TRBV5-6 to TRBJ2-7; 10 nucleotides agree with TRBD1. CDR1 is SGHDT, CDR2 YYEEEE, per germline. Germline trimming cut 2 bases from V and 1 base from J; bases unmatched to any gene: 3. The CDR3 runs 15 residues. The CDR3 protein is CASSFGTGASYEQYF. DNA for the CDR3: TGTGCCAGCAGCTTCGGGACAGGGGCGTCCTACGAGCAGTACTTC. Combining the CDR3 with reference TRBV5-6 and TRBJ2-7 gives the whole variable domain DAGVTQSPTHLIKTRGQQVTLRCSPKSGHDTVSWYQQALGQGPQFIFQYYEEEERQRGNFPDRFSGHQFPNYSSELNVNALLLGDSALYLCASSFGTGASYEQYFGPGTRLTVT.